This T cell receptor beta chain was identified during a study of cytomegalovirus exposure and HLA in healthy donors. Assay: immunoSEQ multiplex PCR; the TCRdb copy retains only in-frame clones and omits some. The sample lists 220,000 or so clones; less than 85% were seen once. V gave up 0 bases and J gave up 5 bases, with 8 bases separating them. The CDR3 runs 13 residues. CDR1 SGHNT and CDR2 YYREEE come from the germline V gene (reference sequence). The chain couples TRBV5-4 to TRBJ1-1; D may be TRBD1 (6 bases). The source is a woman under 30 in good health and CMV-seronegative. The sample consisted of PBMCs. CDR3 sequence (DNA): TGTGCCAGCAGCTTGGGGGGGCGGACTGAAGCTTTCTTT. Translating it yields CASSLGGRTEAFF.